This passage covers 24 T cell receptor beta chains from one sample sequenced in a study of regulatory T cells in long-lasting Graves disease. Stated time point: newly diagnosed GD, antithyroid drugs for less than 3 months. RNA isolated from PBMCs was used to make the TCR library. According to the study, TCR beta libraries were built with iRepertoire HTBI primers and CDR3-region Arm-PCR. TCRdb re-derived calls from the multiplex PCR reads in MiXCR, one entry per CDR3 protein. This sample carries 400,000 to 650,000 distinct CDR3 sequences, approximately 16% of them seen once, and the ten largest clones take 20% to 30%. These sequences were also reported in another study, on T cells in Graves' hyperthyroidism and ophthalmopathy.

The sample in question was peripheral blood mononuclear cells (PBMCs), obtained at new diagnosis, from a patient treated with antithyroid drugs. These receptors came from a woman aged 35 to 60 with Graves disease.

The chain combines TRBV9 with TRBJ2-5, with 7 positions matching TRBD2. Germline values: CDR1 SGDLS, CDR2 YYNGEE. V lost 3 bases and J lost 0; bases outside the gene matches: 8. This CDR3 is 16 amino acids long. CDR3 amino acids: CASSGKVSGDQETQYF. DNA for the CDR3: TGTGCCAGCAGCGGCAAAGTCAGCGGGGACCAAGAGACCCAGTACTTC.

Ten or more counts support this clonotype. The chain recombines TRBV7-9 with TRBJ2-5; D is perhaps TRBD2 (6 bases). Trimming shortened V by 1 base and J by 0 bases, and 9 bases separated the two germline ends. Looked up from germline, CDR1 is SEHNR and CDR2 is FQNEAQ (reference sequence). The CDR3 consists of 15 residues. The CDR3 region is CASSLGTGDQETQYF. The CDR3 DNA sequence: TGTGCCAGCAGCTTAGGAACGGGAGACCAAGAGACCCAGTACTTC.

This clonotype came up many times. The chain uses TRBV7-8 and TRBJ1-1; TRBD1 matches 10 bases. With 2 bases clipped from V and 11 bases from J, the junction kept 8 bases outside the gene matches. Germline-derived CDR1 and CDR2 are SGHVS and FQNEAQ. The CDR3 extends over 14 amino acids. The CDR3 here is CASSLTWTGGGAFF. In DNA form, the CDR3 reads TGTGCCAGCAGCTTAACCTGGACAGGGGGAGGGGCTTTCTTT.

This clonotype was detected only a few times. This chain connects TRBV12-3 or TRBV12-4 to TRBJ1-2, with unresolved D. V lost 5 bases and J 6 bases, leaving 13 bases between the germline ends. The CDR3 contains 13 residues. CDR3: CASSLDIVNGYTF. In DNA form, the CDR3 reads TGTGCCAGCAGTCTAGATATCGTAAATGGCTACACCTTC.

J is TRBJ1-6 and V is TRBV4-1; weak D call: TRBD1 (5 bases). Germline V gives CDR1 MGHRA, CDR2 YSYEKL. V was trimmed by 3 bases and J by 10 bases, leaving 16 bases between them. This CDR3 comprises 15 residues. Written as DNA, the CDR3 is TGCGCCAGCAGCCACCCGACAGACCCTAGCTCACCCCTCCACTTT. Protein product: CASSHPTDPSSPLHF.

The chain couples TRBV6-1 to TRBJ1-1; D call uncertain. The CDR3 has 13 residues. The V gene lost 8 bases and the J gene lost 9 bases, with 19 bases spanning the gap. In germline, CDR1 is MNHNS, CDR2 SASEGT. CDR3 protein: CASPKPGGSQAFF. In DNA form, the CDR3 reads TGTGCCAGCCCCAAGCCCGGCGGGAGCCAAGCTTTCTTT.

This chain connects TRBV15 to TRBJ1-1; maybe TRBD1 (5 bases). Germline V gene lookup returns CDR1 LNHNV and CDR2 YYDKDF (reference sequence). The CDR3 is 15 amino acids. V lost 0 bases and J 0 bases, leaving 8 bases between the germline ends. Written as DNA, the CDR3 is TGTGCCACCAGCAGAGATGGGGCAGTGAACACTGAAGCTTTCTTT. It codes for CATSRDGAVNTEAFF. Using reference TRBV15 and TRBJ1-1 for the parts outside the CDR3, the full variable domain is DAMVIQNPRYQVTQFGKPVTLSCSQTLNHNVMYWYQQKSSQAPKLLFHYYDKDFNNEADTPDNFQSRRPNTSFCFLDIRSPGLGDTAMYLCATSRDGAVNTEAFFGQGTRLTVV.

In DNA, the CDR3 is TGTGCCAGCGACTCGACAGGAACACTGGGCGATAATTCACCCCTCCACTTT. The encoded protein is CASDSTGTLGDNSPLHF. The genes are TRBV19 and TRBJ1-6; TRBD1 might be the D (6 bases). CDR1 and CDR2 from the germline V gene are LNHDA and SQIVND (reference sequence). Trimming cost V 9 bases and J 5 bases, with 23 bases left between them. The CDR3 has 17 amino acids.

A few counts support this clonotype. The chain links TRBV4-1 to TRBJ1-3; D is undetermined. V lost 6 bases to trimming and J lost 4 bases, with 16 bases between them. CDR3 size: 15 residues. Germline V gives CDR1 MGHRA, CDR2 YSYEKL. Here the CDR3 reads CASSSTRVSGNTIYF. The CDR3 DNA follows: TGCGCCAGCAGTTCCACGAGGGTCTCCGGAAACACCATATATTTT.

The table lists this clonotype with many counts. V and J are TRBV7-3 and TRBJ2-3, with D perhaps matching TRBD1 or TRBD2 (5 bases each). The V gene's germline CDR1 is SGHTA and CDR2 FQGTGA. The CDR3 runs 18 residues. V was cut by 0 bases and J by 2 bases, with 18 bases left in between. The CDR3, as DNA: TGTGCCAGCAGCTTAACGGGACGTGGCCGAAGGCCCACAGATACGCAGTATTTT. It translates to CASSLTGRGRRPTDTQYF.

The sample holds a few counts of this clonotype. CDR3 amino acids: CASSLTGTSGYTF. In DNA form, the CDR3 reads TGTGCCAGCAGTTTGACAGGGACGTCTGGCTACACCTTC. The V call is TRBV6-5, the J call TRBJ1-2, with 7 bases that match TRBD1. V dropped 4 bases and J dropped 7; count of bases not matched to a gene: 6. The germline CDR1 and CDR2 sequences are MNHEY and SVGAGI. The CDR3 contains 13 residues.

V is TRBV6-2 or TRBV6-3 and J is TRBJ1-2; possibly TRBD1 for D (5 bases). Between the trimmed V and J ends, which lost 7 bases and 1 base, there was a span of 16 bases. Germline V gene data show CDR1 as MNHEY and CDR2 as SVGEGT. The CDR3 has 15 amino acids. The CDR3 region has the DNA TGTGCCAGCACATCCACCGACAGCATTAACTATGGCTACACCTTC. Protein sequence: CASTSTDSINYGYTF.

Ten or more counts support this clonotype. The rearrangement uses TRBV12-3 or TRBV12-4 and TRBJ2-3, with D perhaps matching TRBD2 (6 bases). The CDR3 is 15 residues long. V was pared by 2 bases and J by 2 bases, with 11 bases between. The CDR3 loop is CASSLSAGLTDTQYF. The DNA of the CDR3 is TGTGCCAGCAGTTTATCTGCGGGACTCACAGATACGCAGTATTTT.

This clonotype turned up a few times. The rearrangement uses TRBV7-9 and TRBJ1-1, with no clear D. Germline values: CDR1 SEHNR, CDR2 FQNEAQ (reference sequence). This CDR3 has 12 amino acids. The V end lost 6 bases, the J end lost 5 bases, and 10 bases lay between the germline ends. CDR3 sequence: CASRIIWTEAFF. CDR3 DNA: TGTGCCAGCAGGATAATTTGGACTGAAGCTTTCTTT. The full variable domain, completed using reference TRBV7-9 and TRBJ1-1, is DTGVSQNPRHKITKRGQNVTFRCDPISEHNRLYWYRQTLGQGPEFLTYFQNEAQLEKSRLLSDRFSAERPKGSFSTLEIQRTEQGDSAMYLCASRIIWTEAFFGQGTRLTVV.

This clonotype has only one observation. Just one base apart from a much larger clone, this may be a read error. This chain links TRBV7-8 with TRBJ2-5; D call uncertain. In germline, CDR1 is SGHVS, CDR2 FQNEAQ. V gave up 0 bases and J gave up 8 bases, with 19 bases separating them. There are 16 residues in the CDR3. The CDR3 nucleotides read TGTGCCAGCAGCTTAGCCAGTGCTAGGGTTTTAGATACCCAGTACTTC. It specifies CASSLASARVLDTQYF.

This clonotype has just a few counts. This chain uses TRBV27 with TRBJ2-5; 7 positions agree with TRBD1. V lost 6 bases, J lost 4 bases, and 8 bases stayed unmatched. The CDR3 length is 14 residues. Germline CDR1 MNHEY, CDR2 SMNVEV (reference sequence). The CDR3: CASSRDRVLETQYF. The DNA of the CDR3 is TGTGCCAGCAGCCGCGACAGGGTTCTAGAGACCCAGTACTTC.

This clonotype was detected many times. The V and J genes are TRBV29-1 and TRBJ1-6, with D uncertain. Per germline, CDR1 SQVTM and CDR2 ANQGSEA. V lost 5 bases, J lost 4 bases, and 9 bases lay in between. There are 13 residues in the CDR3. The CDR3 nucleotides are TGCAGCGTTCGGCAGACTTATAATTCACCCCTCCACTTT. Residues: CSVRQTYNSPLHF.

This clonotype was seen repeatedly, ten times or more. The chain employs TRBV18 and TRBJ1-1; D unresolved. The germline V gene has CDR1 KGHSH and CDR2 LQKENI. The CDR3 spans 15 residues. V was pared by 1 base and J by 0 bases, with 9 bases between. The CDR3 coding sequence is TGTGCCAGCTCACCACACGAGCTGGTGAACACTGAAGCTTTCTTT. This sequence encodes CASSPHELVNTEAFF.

Concerning this clonotype: Possible read error: a much larger clone is one base away. The rearrangement joins TRBV6-1 to TRBJ1-2; weak D call: TRBD1 (6 bases). Germline V gene lookup returns CDR1 MNHNS and CDR2 SASEGT. The CDR3 extends over 13 amino acids. CDR3: CASSIGTTYGFTF. CDR3 bases: TGTGCCAGCAGCATCGGGACAACCTATGGCTTCACCTTC.

This clonotype was observed many times. The chain employs TRBV6-2 or TRBV6-3 and TRBJ2-7; D call uncertain. CDR1 is MNHEY and CDR2 is SVGEGT in the germline V gene. The CDR3 runs to 12 residues. Trimming cost V 6 bases and J 3 bases, with 9 bases left between them. CDR3 residues: CASSDTLYEQYF. CDR3 bases: TGTGCCAGCAGCGACACTCTCTACGAGCAGTACTTC.

In its sample, this clonotype was seen many times. The genes are TRBV3-1 and TRBJ1-1; D may be TRBD1 (5 bases). The CDR3 runs 13 residues. The V gene lost 2 bases and the J gene lost 4 bases, with 8 bases spanning the gap. In germline, CDR1 is LGHDT, CDR2 YNNKEL (reference sequence). The CDR3 is CASSQLTATEAFF. CDR3 coding DNA: TGTGCCAGCAGCCAACTGACAGCCACTGAAGCTTTCTTT.

This clonotype was observed many times. The chain couples TRBV12-3 or TRBV12-4 to TRBJ2-3, with D perhaps matching TRBD2 (6 bases). CDR3 length equals 14 residues. V was shortened by 6 bases and J by 1 base, with 11 bases between the two germline ends. CDR3 region: CASSTWGGTDTQYF. In nucleotides, the CDR3 is TGTGCCAGCAGCACCTGGGGGGGCACAGATACGCAGTATTTT.

The genes are TRBV19 and TRBJ2-7; 7 bases line up with TRBD2. The CDR3 has 15 residues. V dropped 3 bases and J dropped 0; count of bases not matched to a gene: 5. Germline V gives CDR1 LNHDA, CDR2 SQIVND (reference sequence). The CDR3 loop reads CASSMGGTHSYEQYF. The CDR3 DNA reads TGTGCCAGTAGTATGGGAGGGACTCACTCCTACGAGCAGTACTTC.

The rearrangement links TRBV2 to TRBJ2-2, with D tentatively TRBD2 (6 bases). Looked up from germline, CDR1 is SNHLY and CDR2 is FYNNEI. V lost 5 bases and J lost 4, with 23 bases in between. The length of the CDR3 is 18 residues. CDR3 sequence: CASSTSRGEEGSTGELFF. The CDR3 DNA reads TGTGCCAGCAGTACCTCCCGCGGGGAGGAGGGGAGCACCGGGGAGCTGTTTTTT.